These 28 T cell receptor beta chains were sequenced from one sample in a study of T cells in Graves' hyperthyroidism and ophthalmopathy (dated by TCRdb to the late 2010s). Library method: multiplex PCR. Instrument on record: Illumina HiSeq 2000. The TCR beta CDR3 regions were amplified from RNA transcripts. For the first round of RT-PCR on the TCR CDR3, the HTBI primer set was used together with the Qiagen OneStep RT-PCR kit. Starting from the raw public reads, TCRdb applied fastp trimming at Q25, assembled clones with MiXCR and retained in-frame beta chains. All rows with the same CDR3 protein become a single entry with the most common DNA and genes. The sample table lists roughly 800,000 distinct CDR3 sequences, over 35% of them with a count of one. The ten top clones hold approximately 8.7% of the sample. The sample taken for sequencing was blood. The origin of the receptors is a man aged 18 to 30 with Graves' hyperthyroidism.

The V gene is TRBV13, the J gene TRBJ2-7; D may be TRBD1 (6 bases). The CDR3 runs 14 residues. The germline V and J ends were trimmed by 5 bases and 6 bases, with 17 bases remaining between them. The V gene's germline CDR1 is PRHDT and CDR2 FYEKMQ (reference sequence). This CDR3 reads CASSLAGVASEQYF. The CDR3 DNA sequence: TGTGCCAGCAGCCTCGCAGGGGTCGCCAGCGAGCAGTACTTC.

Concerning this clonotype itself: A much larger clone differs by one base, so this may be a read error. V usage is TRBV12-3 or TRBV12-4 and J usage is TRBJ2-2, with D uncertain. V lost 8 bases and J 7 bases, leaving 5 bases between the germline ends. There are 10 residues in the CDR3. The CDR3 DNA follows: TGTGCCAGCGGATTCGGGGAGCTGTTTTTT. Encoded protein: CASGFGELFF.

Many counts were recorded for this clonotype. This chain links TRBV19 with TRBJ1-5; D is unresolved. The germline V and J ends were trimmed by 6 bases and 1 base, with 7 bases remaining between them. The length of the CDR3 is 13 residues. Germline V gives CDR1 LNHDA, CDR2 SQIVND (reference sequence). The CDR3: CASSHGSNQPQHF. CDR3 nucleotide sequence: TGTGCCAGTAGCCATGGGAGCAATCAGCCCCAGCATTTT.

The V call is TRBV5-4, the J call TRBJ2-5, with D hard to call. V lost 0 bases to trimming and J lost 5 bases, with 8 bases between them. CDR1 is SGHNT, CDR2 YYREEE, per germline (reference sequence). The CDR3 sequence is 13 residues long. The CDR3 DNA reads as TGTGCCAGCAGCTTGGACAGTTACGAGACCCAGTACTTC. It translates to CASSLDSYETQYF.

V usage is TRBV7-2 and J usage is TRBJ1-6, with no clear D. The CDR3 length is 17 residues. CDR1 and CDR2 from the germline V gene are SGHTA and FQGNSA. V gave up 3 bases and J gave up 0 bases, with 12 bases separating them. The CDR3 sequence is CASSFESISSYNSPLHF. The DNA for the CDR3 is TGTGCCAGCAGCTTTGAGAGTATTAGCTCCTATAATTCACCCCTCCACTTT. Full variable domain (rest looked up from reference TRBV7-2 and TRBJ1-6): GAGVSQSPSNKVTEKGKDVELRCDPISGHTALYWYRQSLGQGLEFLIYFQGNSAPDKSGLPSDRFSAERTGGSVSTLTIQRTQQEDSAVYLCASSFESISSYNSPLHFGNGTRLTVT.

This CDR3 reads CAIRDPGPPFGAFF. The CDR3 DNA reads TGTGCCATCAGAGATCCAGGGCCCCCTTTCGGAGCTTTCTTT. The V and J genes are TRBV10-3 and TRBJ1-1; D might be TRBD1 (5 bases). The germline CDR1 and CDR2 sequences are ENHRY and SYGVKD. V was pared by 6 bases and J by 10 bases, with 21 bases between. The CDR3 length is 14 residues.

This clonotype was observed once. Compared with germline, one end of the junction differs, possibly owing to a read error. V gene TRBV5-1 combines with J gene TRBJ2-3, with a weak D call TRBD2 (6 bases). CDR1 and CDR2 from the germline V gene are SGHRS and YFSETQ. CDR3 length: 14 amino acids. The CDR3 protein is CASSWDFDTDTQYF. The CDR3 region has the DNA TGTGCCAGCAGTTGGGACTTCGACACAGATACGCAGTATTTT. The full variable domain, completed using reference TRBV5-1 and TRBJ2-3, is KAGVTQTPRYLIKTRGQQVTLSCSPISGHRSVSWYQQTPGQGLQFLFEYFSETQRNKGNFPGRFSGRQFSNSRSEMNVSTLELGDSALYLCASSWDFDTDTQYFGPGTRLTVL.

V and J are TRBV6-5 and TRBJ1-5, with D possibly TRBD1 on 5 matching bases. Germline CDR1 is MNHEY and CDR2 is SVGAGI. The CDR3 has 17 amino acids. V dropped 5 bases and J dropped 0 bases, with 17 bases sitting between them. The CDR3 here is CASSQKSDQGSNQPQHF. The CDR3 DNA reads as TGTGCCAGCAGTCAGAAGTCTGATCAGGGTAGCAATCAGCCCCAGCATTTT.

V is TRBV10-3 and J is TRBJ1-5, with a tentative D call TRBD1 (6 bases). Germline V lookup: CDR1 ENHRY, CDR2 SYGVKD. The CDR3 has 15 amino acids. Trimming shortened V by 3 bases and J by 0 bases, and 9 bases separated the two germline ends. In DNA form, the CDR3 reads TGTGCCATCAGTGATCAGGGGACTAGCAATCAGCCCCAGCATTTT. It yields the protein CAISDQGTSNQPQHF.

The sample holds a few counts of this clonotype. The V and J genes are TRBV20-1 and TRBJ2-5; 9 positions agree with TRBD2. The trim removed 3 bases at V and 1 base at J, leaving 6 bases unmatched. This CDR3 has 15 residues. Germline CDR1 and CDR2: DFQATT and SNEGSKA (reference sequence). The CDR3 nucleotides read TGCAGTGCTAGGATAGCGGGGGCCAGCCAAGAGACCCAGTACTTC. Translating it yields CSARIAGASQETQYF.

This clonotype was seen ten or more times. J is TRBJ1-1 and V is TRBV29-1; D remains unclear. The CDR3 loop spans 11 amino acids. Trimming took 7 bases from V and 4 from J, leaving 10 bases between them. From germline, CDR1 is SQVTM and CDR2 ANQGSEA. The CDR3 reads CSATPRTEAFF. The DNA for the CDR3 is TGCAGCGCGACCCCGCGCACTGAAGCTTTCTTT.

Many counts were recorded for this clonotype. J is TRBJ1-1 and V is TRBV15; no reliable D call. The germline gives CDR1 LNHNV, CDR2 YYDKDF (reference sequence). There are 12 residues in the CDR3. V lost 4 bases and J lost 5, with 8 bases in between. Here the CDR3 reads CATSNLGTEAFF. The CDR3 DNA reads TGTGCCACCAGCAACCTTGGGACTGAAGCTTTCTTT. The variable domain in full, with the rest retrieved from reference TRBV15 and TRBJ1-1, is DAMVIQNPRYQVTQFGKPVTLSCSQTLNHNVMYWYQQKSSQAPKLLFHYYDKDFNNEADTPDNFQSRRPNTSFCFLDIRSPGLGDTAMYLCATSNLGTEAFFGQGTRLTVV.

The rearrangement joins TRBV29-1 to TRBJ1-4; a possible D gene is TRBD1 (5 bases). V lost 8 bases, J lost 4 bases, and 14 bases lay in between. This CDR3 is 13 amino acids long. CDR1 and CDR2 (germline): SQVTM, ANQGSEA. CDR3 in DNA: TGCAGCCACACGGGGGACCTTAATGAAAAACTGTTTTTT. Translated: CSHTGDLNEKLFF.

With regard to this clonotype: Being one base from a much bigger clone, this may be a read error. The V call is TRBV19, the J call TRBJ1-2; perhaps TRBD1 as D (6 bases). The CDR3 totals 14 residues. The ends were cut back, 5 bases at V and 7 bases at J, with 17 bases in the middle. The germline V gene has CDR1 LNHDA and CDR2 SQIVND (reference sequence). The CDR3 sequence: CASSSAQGGCGYTF. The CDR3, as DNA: TGTGCCAGTAGTTCCGCACAGGGAGGATGTGGCTACACCTTC.

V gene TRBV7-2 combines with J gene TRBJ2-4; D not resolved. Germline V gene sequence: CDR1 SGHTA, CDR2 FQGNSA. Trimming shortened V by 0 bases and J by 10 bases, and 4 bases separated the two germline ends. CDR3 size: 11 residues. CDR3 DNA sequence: TGTGCCAGCAGCTTAGCCGTTATTCAGTACTTC. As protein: CASSLAVIQYF. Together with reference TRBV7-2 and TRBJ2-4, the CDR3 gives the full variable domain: GAGVSQSPSNKVTEKGKDVELRCDPISGHTALYWYRQSLGQGLEFLIYFQGNSAPDKSGLPSDRFSAERTGGSVSTLTIQRTQQEDSAVYLCASSLAVIQYFGAGTRLSVL.

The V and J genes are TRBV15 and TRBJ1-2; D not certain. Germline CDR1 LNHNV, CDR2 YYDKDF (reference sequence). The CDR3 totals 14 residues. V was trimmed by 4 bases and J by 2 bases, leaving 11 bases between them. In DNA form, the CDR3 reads TGTGCCACCAGCACGGAGGGCCTAAACTATGGCTACACCTTC. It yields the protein CATSTEGLNYGYTF.

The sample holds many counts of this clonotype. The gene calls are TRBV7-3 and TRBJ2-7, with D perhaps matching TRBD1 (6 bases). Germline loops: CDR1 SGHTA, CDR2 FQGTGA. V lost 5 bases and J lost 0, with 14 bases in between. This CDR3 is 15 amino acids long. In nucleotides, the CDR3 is TGTGCCAGCAGCCCGAAGTCAGGGGTCTCCTACGAGCAGTACTTC. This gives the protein CASSPKSGVSYEQYF.

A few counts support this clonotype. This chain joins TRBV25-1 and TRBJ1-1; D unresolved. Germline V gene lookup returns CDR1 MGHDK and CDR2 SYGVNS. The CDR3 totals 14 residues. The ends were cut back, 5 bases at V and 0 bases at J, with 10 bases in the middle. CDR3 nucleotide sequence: TGTGCCAGCAGTATGGGTGATATGAACACTGAAGCTTTCTTT. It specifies CASSMGDMNTEAFF.

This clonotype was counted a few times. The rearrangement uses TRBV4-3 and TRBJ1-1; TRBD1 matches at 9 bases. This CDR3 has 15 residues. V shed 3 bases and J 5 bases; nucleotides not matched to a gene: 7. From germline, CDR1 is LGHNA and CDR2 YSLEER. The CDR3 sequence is CASSQSDRGMTEAFF. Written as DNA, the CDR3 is TGCGCCAGCAGCCAGAGCGACAGGGGGATGACTGAAGCTTTCTTT.

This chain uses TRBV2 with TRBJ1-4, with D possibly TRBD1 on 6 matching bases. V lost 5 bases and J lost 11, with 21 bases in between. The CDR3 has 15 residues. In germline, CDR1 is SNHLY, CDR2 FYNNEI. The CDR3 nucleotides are TGTGCCAGCAGTTTGTCGTCGGGGCGAAGGGGGAAACTGTTTTTT. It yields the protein CASSLSSGRRGKLFF.

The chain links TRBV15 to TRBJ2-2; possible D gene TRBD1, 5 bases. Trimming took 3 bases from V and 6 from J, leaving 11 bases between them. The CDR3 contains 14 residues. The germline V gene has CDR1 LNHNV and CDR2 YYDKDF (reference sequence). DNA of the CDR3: TGTGCCACCAGCAGTTCCAGGGTGGCCGGGGAGCTGTTTTTT. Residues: CATSSSRVAGELFF.

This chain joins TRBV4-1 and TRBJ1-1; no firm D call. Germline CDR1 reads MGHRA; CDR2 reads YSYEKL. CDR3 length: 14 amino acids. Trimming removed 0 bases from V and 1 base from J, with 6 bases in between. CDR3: CASSQEVGNTEAFF. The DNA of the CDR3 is TGCGCCAGCAGCCAAGAAGTGGGGAACACTGAAGCTTTCTTT.

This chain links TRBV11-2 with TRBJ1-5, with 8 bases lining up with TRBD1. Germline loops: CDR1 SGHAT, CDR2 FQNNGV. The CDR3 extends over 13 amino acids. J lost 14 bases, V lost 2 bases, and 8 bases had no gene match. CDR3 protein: CASSLPDRGHEHF. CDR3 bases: TGTGCCAGCAGCTTACCTGACAGGGGACACGAGCATTTT. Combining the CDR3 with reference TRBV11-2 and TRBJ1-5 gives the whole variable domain EAGVAQSPRYKIIEKRQSVAFWCNPISGHATLYWYQQILGQGPKLLIQFQNNGVVDDSQLPKDRFSAERLKGVDSTLKIQPAKLEDSAVYLCASSLPDRGHEHFGDGTRLSIL.

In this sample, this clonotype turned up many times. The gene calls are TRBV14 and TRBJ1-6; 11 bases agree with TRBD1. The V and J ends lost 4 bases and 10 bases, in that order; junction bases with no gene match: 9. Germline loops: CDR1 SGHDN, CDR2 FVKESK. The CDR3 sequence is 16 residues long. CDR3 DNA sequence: TGTGCCAGCAGCCCCGGAGGGACAGGGGGTATGTCACCCCTCCACTTT. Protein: CASSPGGTGGMSPLHF.

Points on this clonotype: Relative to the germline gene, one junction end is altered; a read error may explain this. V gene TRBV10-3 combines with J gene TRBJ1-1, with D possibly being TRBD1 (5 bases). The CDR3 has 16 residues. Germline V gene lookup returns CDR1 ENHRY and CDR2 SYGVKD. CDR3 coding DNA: TGTGCCAGCAGTGACCTGCAGGGCCGATCGAACACTGAAGCTTTCTTT. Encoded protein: CASSDLQGRSNTEAFF.

The CDR3 is CSVPGQGGYEHF. In DNA, the CDR3 is TGCAGCGTTCCGGGACAGGGTGGCTACGAGCATTTT. The chain links TRBV29-1 to TRBJ1-5, with TRBD1 matching 9 bases. The CDR3 sequence is 12 residues long. The germline gives CDR1 SQVTM, CDR2 ANQGSEA. The V and J ends lost 5 bases and 14 bases, in that order; junction bases with no gene match: 10.

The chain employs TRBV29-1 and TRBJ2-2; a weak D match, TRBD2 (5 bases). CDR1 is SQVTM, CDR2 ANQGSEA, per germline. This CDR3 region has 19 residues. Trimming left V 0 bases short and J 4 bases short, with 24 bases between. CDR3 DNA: TGCAGCGTTGAAGAAGAGGCTCTAGCTTGTAGGTGCGGCACCGGGGAGCTGTTTTTT. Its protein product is CSVEEEALACRCGTGELFF.

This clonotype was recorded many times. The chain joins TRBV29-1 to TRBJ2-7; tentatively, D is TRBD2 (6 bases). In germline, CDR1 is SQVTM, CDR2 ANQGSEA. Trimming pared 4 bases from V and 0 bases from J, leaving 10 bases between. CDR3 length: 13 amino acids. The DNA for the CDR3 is TGCAGCGTTGTAAGCGGGCGCTCCTACGAGCAGTACTTC. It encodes CSVVSGRSYEQYF.